A single sample gave rise to the 14 T cell receptor beta chains below, sequenced in a study of T cells after yellow fever vaccination. One entry per CDR3 protein, called by TCRdb with MiXCR from the 5' RACE reads. Of a few hundred thousand distinct CDR3 sequences detected, around a sixth appear once; the ten largest clones hold roughly a sixth. The sequencing used PBMCs, collected before the yellow fever booster vaccination. Receptor source: a man aged 18 to 30 who received the YFV17D yellow fever vaccine.

The V call is TRBV27, the J call TRBJ2-7, with D tentatively TRBD1 or TRBD2 (5 bases each). Germline V gene data show CDR1 as MNHEY and CDR2 as SMNVEV (reference sequence). The CDR3 totals 14 residues. Trimming pared 10 bases from V and 0 bases from J, leaving 16 bases between. The CDR3 loop reads CATTPGLYSYEQYF. As DNA, the CDR3 is TGTGCCACAACCCCGGGGCTTTACTCCTACGAGCAGTACTTC.

The rearrangement uses TRBV7-9 and TRBJ1-1, with D uncertain. Germline values: CDR1 SEHNR, CDR2 FQNEAQ (reference sequence). This CDR3 comprises 13 residues. Trimming removed 5 bases from V and 4 bases from J, with 11 bases in between. The CDR3 reads CASSNSVGTEAFF. As DNA, the CDR3 is TGTGCCAGCAGCAATAGTGTAGGCACTGAAGCTTTCTTT. Combining the CDR3 with reference TRBV7-9 and TRBJ1-1 gives the whole variable domain DTGVSQNPRHKITKRGQNVTFRCDPISEHNRLYWYRQTLGQGPEFLTYFQNEAQLEKSRLLSDRFSAERPKGSFSTLEIQRTEQGDSAMYLCASSNSVGTEAFFGQGTRLTVV.

This chain joins TRBV12-3 or TRBV12-4 and TRBJ2-7, with 7 bases fitting TRBD2. CDR3 size: 15 residues. V trimming: 6 bases; J trimming: 2 bases; junction bases outside the gene matches: 10. The CDR3 reads CASSLQGTTPYEQYF. CDR3 nucleotides: TGTGCCAGCAGCTTACAAGGGACTACGCCCTACGAGCAGTACTTC.

This clonotype was counted a few times. V is TRBV7-8 and J is TRBJ2-5; a possible D gene is TRBD2 (5 bases). Trimming stripped 4 bases from V and 4 bases from J, with 13 bases between. The CDR3 extends over 14 amino acids. CDR1 is SGHVS, CDR2 FQNEAQ, per germline. The CDR3 DNA reads TGTGCCAGCAGCTCCCGGGTGGCGGGAGAGACCCAGTACTTC. Its translation is CASSSRVAGETQYF.

A remark on this clonotype: Germline and junction disagree at one end, which may indicate a read error. The gene calls are TRBV20-1 and TRBJ1-1; D might be TRBD1 (5 bases). Germline V gene sequence: CDR1 DFQATT, CDR2 SNEGSKA (reference sequence). This CDR3 spans 14 amino acids. Here the CDR3 DNA reads TGCAGTCCTAGAGAAGGACAACAGAACACTGAAGCTTTCTTT. It codes for CSPREGQQNTEAFF.

This clonotype appeared a few times. V and J are TRBV6-2 or TRBV6-3 and TRBJ1-2; no clear D. V lost 4 bases and J 4 bases, leaving 7 bases between the germline ends. This CDR3 has 12 residues. CDR1 is MNHEY and CDR2 is SVGEGT in the germline V gene. This chain's CDR3 is CASSSVAYGYTF. The CDR3 nucleotides are TGTGCCAGCAGTTCAGTCGCCTATGGCTACACCTTC.

The sample holds many counts of this clonotype. V usage is TRBV6-5 and J usage is TRBJ2-1, with 12 bases lining up with TRBD1. The CDR3 extends over 15 amino acids. The J segment lost 9 bases and the V segment lost 3 bases, leaving 6 bases of the junction unmatched. CDR1 MNHEY and CDR2 SVGAGI come from the germline V gene. The DNA of the CDR3 is TGTGCCAGCAGTTATAGGGACAGGGGGCGGGCTGAGCAGTTCTTC. It translates to CASSYRDRGRAEQFF.

The chain has TRBV6-1 and TRBJ1-2; no clear D. Trimming took 7 bases from V and 1 from J, leaving 10 bases between them. This CDR3 comprises 13 residues. CDR1 and CDR2 (germline): MNHNS, SASEGT. This CDR3 is CASTRLGNYGYTF. CDR3 nucleotide sequence: TGTGCCAGCACCCGTCTTGGTAACTATGGCTACACCTTC.

The chain joins TRBV7-9 to TRBJ2-5, with 7 bases aligning to TRBD1. CDR1 and CDR2 from the germline V gene are SEHNR and FQNEAQ (reference sequence). V dropped 6 bases and J dropped 2; count of bases not matched to a gene: 6. The CDR3 consists of 14 residues. The CDR3 DNA sequence: TGTGCCAGCAGACACGACAGGGTTCAAGAGACCCAGTACTTC. Translation: CASRHDRVQETQYF.

This clonotype was recorded a few times. This chain uses TRBV6-2 or TRBV6-3 with TRBJ2-1; 10 positions match TRBD2. The trim removed 7 bases at V and 9 bases at J, leaving 12 bases unmatched. This CDR3 spans 15 amino acids. Germline assignment: CDR1 MNHEY and CDR2 SVGEGT. DNA for the CDR3: TGTGCCAGCATACCCTTGGGACTAGCGTTCGGTGAGCAGTTCTTC. Translation: CASIPLGLAFGEQFF.

This clonotype was detected many times. The chain recombines TRBV11-2 with TRBJ1-1; D call uncertain. CDR3 size: 13 residues. V gave up 0 bases and J gave up 4 bases, with 6 bases separating them. Germline CDR1 reads SGHAT; CDR2 reads FQNNGV. The CDR3 protein is CASSLDRATEAFF. Written as DNA, the CDR3 is TGTGCCAGCAGCTTAGATAGGGCCACTGAAGCTTTCTTT.

The rearrangement joins TRBV2 to TRBJ1-5, with D perhaps TRBD1 (5 bases). Germline loops: CDR1 SNHLY, CDR2 FYNNEI. With 2 bases removed from V and 2 bases from J, the gap between germline ends came to 13 bases. This CDR3 comprises 16 residues. CDR3 DNA sequence: TGTGCCAGCAGTGAAAGGGGTTATCTTGGCAATCAGCCCCAGCATTTT. Protein: CASSERGYLGNQPQHF.

The CDR3 sequence is CSVATGGYYEQYF. The DNA for the CDR3 is TGCAGCGTTGCAACAGGGGGATATTACGAGCAGTACTTC. V gene TRBV29-1 combines with J gene TRBJ2-7, with 8 bases fitting TRBD1. V lost 4 bases, J lost 4 bases, and 6 bases stayed unmatched. The germline CDR1 and CDR2 sequences are SQVTM and ANQGSEA. CDR3 size: 13 residues.

The rearrangement links TRBV7-9 to TRBJ2-2; D is unresolved. V was clipped by 2 bases and J by 4 bases, with 8 bases between them. The CDR3 is 14 amino acids. In germline, CDR1 is SEHNR, CDR2 FQNEAQ (reference sequence). The CDR3 sequence is CASSLREITGELFF. CDR3 sequence (DNA): TGTGCCAGCAGCTTAAGGGAAATCACCGGGGAGCTGTTTTTT. Full variable domain (remainder filled in from reference TRBV7-9 and TRBJ2-2): DTGVSQNPRHKITKRGQNVTFRCDPISEHNRLYWYRQTLGQGPEFLTYFQNEAQLEKSRLLSDRFSAERPKGSFSTLEIQRTEQGDSAMYLCASSLREITGELFFGEGSRLTVL.